This TCR beta chain was recorded in a study of cytomegalovirus exposure and HLA in healthy donors. Points on this clone: What it binds is not known. Other DNA sequences in the same sample also yield this CDR3.

The PCR ran on 60 Vbeta and 13 Jbeta primers. Here immunoSEQ multiplex PCR was the method, and the copy in TCRdb shows in-frame clones only, minus some. The data hold over 150,000 clones, with 70% to 80% observed a single time. Study-wide points: Accurate HLA-A and HLA-B prediction from TCR beta sequences was reported for most subjects. For TCR beta chains, V- and J-gene trimming was later linked to a missense DCLRE1C variant.

Germline V CDR1 and CDR2: LGHNT, FRNRAP. The CDR3 loop spans 16 amino acids. The ends were cut back, 0 bases at V and 4 bases at J, with 15 bases in the middle. Sample: PBMCs. The TCR was taken from a girl between 10 and 17 years old in good health and CMV-seropositive. The chain carries TRBV12-5 and TRBJ1-1; a possible D gene is TRBD1 (6 bases). DNA of the CDR3: TGTGCTAGTGGTTTGGTACTACCGGGGGGCGTCACTGAAGCTTTCTTT. It specifies CASGLVLPGGVTEAFF.